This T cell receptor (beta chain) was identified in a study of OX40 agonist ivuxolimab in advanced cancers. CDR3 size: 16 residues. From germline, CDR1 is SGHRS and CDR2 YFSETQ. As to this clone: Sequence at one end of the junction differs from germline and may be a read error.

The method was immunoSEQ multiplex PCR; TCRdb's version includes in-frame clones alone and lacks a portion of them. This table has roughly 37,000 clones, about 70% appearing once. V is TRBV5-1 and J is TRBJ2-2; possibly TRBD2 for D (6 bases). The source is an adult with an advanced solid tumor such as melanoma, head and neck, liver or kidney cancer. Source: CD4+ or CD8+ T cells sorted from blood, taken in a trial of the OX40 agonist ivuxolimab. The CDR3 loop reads CTSSLAAGLGAGELFF. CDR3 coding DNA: TGCACCAGCAGCTTGGCTGCGGGGCTGGGCGCCGGGGAGCTGTTTTTT.